This TCR beta chain was identified in a study of blood T cell repertoires in COVID-19. Data came from immunoSEQ multiplex PCR; TCRdb stores just in-frame clones and leaves some out. The sample consists of 100,000 to 150,000 clones, roughly four fifths of them appearing once. The CDR3 is 15 amino acids. V shed 4 bases, J shed 6 bases, and the junction held 11 bases outside the gene matches. Germline V gene sequence: CDR1 SGHRS, CDR2 YFSETQ. Material: peripheral blood. This sequence was found in a woman in her forties or fifties with acute or convalescent COVID-19. The genes are TRBV5-1 and TRBJ2-7; 9 bases align to TRBD1. For the CDR3, the DNA is TGCGCCAGCAGCGGGACGATCGGGACAGGGACCGAGCAGTACTTC. Residues: CASSGTIGTGTEQYF.